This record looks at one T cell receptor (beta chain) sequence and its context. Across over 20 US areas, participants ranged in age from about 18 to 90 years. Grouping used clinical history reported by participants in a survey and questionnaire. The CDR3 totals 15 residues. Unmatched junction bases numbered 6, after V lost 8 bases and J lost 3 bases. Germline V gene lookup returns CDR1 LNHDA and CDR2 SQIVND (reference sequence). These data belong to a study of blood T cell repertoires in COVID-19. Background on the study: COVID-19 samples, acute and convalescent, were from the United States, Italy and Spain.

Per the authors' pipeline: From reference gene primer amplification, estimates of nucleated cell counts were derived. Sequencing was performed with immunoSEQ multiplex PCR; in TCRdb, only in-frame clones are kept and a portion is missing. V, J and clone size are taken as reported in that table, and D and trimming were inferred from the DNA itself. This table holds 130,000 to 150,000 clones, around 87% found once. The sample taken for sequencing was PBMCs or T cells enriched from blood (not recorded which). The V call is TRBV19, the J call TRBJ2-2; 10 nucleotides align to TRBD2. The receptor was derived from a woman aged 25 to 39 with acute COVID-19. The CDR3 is CASSAGGTDTGELFF. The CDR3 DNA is TGTGCCAGTTCAGCGGGAGGGACGGACACCGGGGAGCTGTTTTTT.